This T cell receptor (beta chain) was recorded in a study of T-cell reconstitution after alpha-beta-depleted transplantation in children. Germline CDR1 SNHLY, CDR2 FYNNEI. The CDR3 is 15 amino acids. Preparing the TCRbeta library involved the use of unique molecular identifiers. TCRdb reprocessed the PCR reads via MiXCR and lists one record per CDR3 protein. The sample yields 210,000 or so distinct CDR3 sequences, around 10% seen once. This clonotype has a handful of counts. A read error may produce the germline difference seen at one junction end. This specimen was PBMCs from the stem cell graft donor, taken from the stem cell graft. This chain uses TRBV2 with TRBJ2-7, with D perhaps matching TRBD2 (7 bases). The sequence derives from a human donor who donated a stem cell graft to a child with acute lymphoblastic leukemia. The DNA of the CDR3 is TGTGCCAGCAGGGAAGTTAGGGGGGGCTCCTACGAGCAGTACTTC. Its protein is CASREVRGGSYEQYF.